This T cell receptor beta chain was retrieved from a study of control samples from healthy donors and cancer patients. With 3 bases clipped from V and 7 bases from J, the junction kept 7 bases outside the gene matches. CDR3 length: 14 residues. Germline V CDR1 and CDR2: LNHDA, SQIVND (reference sequence). Measured with immunoSEQ multiplex PCR; TCRdb has only the in-frame clones, and not every one. There are 150,000 to 200,000 clones in the sample; around 96% occur only once, and around 8.5% lies in the top ten. The sequenced sample consisted of blood. The TCR sequence derives from a woman aged 40 to 50 in good health. The genes are TRBV19 and TRBJ1-2, with TRBD1 identical over 8 bases. This CDR3 reads CASSMDRDGLGYTF. As DNA, the CDR3 is TGTGCCAGTAGTATGGACAGGGACGGGCTTGGCTACACCTTC.